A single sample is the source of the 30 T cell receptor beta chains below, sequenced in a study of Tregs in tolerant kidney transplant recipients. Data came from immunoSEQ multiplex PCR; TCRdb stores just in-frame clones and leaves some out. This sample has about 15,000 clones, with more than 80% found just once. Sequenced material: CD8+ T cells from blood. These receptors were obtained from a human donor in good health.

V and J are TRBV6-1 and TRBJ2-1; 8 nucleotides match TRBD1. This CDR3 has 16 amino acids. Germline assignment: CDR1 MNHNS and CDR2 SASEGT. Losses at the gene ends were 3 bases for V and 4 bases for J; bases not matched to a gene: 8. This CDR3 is CASSDPQGDFYNEQFF. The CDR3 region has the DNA TGTGCCAGCAGTGACCCACAGGGGGACTTTTACAATGAGCAGTTCTTC.

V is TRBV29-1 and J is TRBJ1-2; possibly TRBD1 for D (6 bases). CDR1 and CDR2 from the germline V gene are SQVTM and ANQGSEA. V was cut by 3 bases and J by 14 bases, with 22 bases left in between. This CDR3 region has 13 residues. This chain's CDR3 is CSVDLLDRSIPTF. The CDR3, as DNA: TGCAGCGTTGATCTGTTGGACAGAAGTATTCCTACCTTC.

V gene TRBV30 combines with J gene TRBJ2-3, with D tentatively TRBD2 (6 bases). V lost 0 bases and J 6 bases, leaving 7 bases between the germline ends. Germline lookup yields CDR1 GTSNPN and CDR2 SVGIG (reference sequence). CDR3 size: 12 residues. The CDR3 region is CAWSVAGDTQYF. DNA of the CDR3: TGTGCCTGGAGTGTAGCGGGTGATACGCAGTATTTT. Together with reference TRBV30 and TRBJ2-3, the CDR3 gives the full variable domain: SQTIHQWPATLVQPVGSPLSLECTVEGTSNPNLYWYRQAAGRGLQLLFYSVGIGQISSEVPQNLSASRPQDRQFILSSKKLLLSDSGFYLCAWSVAGDTQYFGPGTRLTVL.

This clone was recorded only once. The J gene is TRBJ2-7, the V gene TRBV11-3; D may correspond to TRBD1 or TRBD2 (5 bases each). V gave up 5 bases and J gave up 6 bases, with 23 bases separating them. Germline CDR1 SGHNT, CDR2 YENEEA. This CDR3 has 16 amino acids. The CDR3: CASSAPPGRRVSEQYF. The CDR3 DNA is TGTGCCAGCAGCGCACCACCGGGACGCCGAGTCTCCGAGCAGTACTTC.

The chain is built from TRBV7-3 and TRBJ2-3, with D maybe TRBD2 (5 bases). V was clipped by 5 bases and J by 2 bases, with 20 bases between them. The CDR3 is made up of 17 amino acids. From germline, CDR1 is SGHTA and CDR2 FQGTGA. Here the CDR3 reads CASSPRLVSGDTDTQYF. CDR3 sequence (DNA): TGTGCCAGCAGCCCACGACTGGTGAGCGGTGACACAGATACGCAGTATTTT.

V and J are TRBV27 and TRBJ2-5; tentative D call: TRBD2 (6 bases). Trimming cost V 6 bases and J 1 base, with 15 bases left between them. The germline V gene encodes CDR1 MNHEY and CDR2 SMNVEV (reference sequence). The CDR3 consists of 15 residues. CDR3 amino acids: CASSPSRGLQETQYF. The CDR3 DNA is TGTGCCAGCAGCCCTTCCCGGGGACTCCAAGAGACCCAGTACTTC.

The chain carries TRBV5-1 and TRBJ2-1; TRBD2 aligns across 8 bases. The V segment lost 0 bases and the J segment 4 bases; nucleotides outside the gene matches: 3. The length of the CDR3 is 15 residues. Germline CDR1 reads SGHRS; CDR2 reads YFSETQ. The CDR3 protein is CASSLGGGRYNEQFF. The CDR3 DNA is TGCGCCAGCAGCTTGGGAGGCGGGAGGTACAATGAGCAGTTCTTC.

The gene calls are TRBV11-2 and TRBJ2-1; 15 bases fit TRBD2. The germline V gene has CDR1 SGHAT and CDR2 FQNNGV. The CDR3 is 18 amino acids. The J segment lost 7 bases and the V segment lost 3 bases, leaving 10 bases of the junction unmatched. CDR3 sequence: CASSFPTRTSGRANEQFF. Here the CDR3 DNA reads TGTGCCAGCAGCTTCCCGACGCGGACTAGCGGGAGGGCGAATGAGCAGTTCTTC. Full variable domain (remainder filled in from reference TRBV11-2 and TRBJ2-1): EAGVAQSPRYKIIEKRQSVAFWCNPISGHATLYWYQQILGQGPKLLIQFQNNGVVDDSQLPKDRFSAERLKGVDSTLKIQPAKLEDSAVYLCASSFPTRTSGRANEQFFGPGTRLTVL.

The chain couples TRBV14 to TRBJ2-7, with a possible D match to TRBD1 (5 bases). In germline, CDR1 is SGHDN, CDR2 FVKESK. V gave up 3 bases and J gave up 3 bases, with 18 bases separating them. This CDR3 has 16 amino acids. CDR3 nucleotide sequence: TGTGCCAGCAGCCAGAATAAGGGGCGGCCCTACTACGAGCAGTACTTC. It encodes CASSQNKGRPYYEQYF. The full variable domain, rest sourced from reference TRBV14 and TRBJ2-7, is EAGVTQFPSHSVIEKGQTVTLRCDPISGHDNLYWYRRVMGKEIKFLLHFVKESKQDESGMPNNRFLAERTGGTYSTLKVQPAELEDSGVYFCASSQNKGRPYYEQYFGPGTRLTVT.

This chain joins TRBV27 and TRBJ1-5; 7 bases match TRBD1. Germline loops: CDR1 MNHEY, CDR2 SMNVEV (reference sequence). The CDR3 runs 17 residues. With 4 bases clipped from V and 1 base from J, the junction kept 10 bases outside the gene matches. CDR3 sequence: CASSSLRGRGSNQPQHF. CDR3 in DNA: TGTGCCAGCAGTTCCCTGAGGGGCAGGGGGAGCAATCAGCCCCAGCATTTT.

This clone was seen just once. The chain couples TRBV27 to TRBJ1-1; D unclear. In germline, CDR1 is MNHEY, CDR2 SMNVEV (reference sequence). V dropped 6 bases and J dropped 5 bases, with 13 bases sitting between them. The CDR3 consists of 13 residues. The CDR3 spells CASRLTSGTEAFF. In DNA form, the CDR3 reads TGTGCCAGCAGGCTAACATCGGGAACTGAAGCTTTCTTT.

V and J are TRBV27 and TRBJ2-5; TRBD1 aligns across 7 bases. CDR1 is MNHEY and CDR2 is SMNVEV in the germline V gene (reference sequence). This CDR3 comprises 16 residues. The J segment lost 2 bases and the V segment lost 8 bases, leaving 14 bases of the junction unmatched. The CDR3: CASSNSGTEPQETQYF. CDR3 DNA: TGTGCCAGCTCCAACTCCGGGACAGAACCTCAAGAGACCCAGTACTTC.

This CDR3 is CASSHVNEIQETQYF. As DNA, the CDR3 is TGCGCCAGCAGCCATGTAAACGAAATCCAAGAGACCCAGTACTTC. J is TRBJ2-5 and V is TRBV4-1; D call uncertain. This CDR3 comprises 15 residues. V was clipped by 3 bases and J by 1 base, with 12 bases between them. Per the germline V gene, CDR1 is MGHRA and CDR2 is YSYEKL.

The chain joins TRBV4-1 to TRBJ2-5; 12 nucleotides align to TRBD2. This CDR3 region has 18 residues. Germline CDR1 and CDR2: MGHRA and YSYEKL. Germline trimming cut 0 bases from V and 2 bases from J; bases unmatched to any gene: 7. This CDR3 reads CASSQDGLAGRFQETQYF. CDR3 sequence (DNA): TGCGCCAGCAGCCAAGATGGACTAGCGGGGCGATTTCAAGAGACCCAGTACTTC.

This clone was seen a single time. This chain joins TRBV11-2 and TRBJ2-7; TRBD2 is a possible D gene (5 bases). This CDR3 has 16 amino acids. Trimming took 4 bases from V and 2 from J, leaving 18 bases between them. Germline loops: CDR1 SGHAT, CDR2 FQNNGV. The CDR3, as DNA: TGTGCCAGCAGCTCCAAGGACTCCCAGAAACCCTACGAGCAGTACTTC. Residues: CASSSKDSQKPYEQYF.

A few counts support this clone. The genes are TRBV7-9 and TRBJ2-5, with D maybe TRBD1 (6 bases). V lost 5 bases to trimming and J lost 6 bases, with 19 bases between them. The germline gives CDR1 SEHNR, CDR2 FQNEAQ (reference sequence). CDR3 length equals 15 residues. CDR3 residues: CASSPYEGHLKTQYF. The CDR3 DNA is TGTGCCAGCAGCCCCTATGAGGGACACCTAAAGACCCAGTACTTC.

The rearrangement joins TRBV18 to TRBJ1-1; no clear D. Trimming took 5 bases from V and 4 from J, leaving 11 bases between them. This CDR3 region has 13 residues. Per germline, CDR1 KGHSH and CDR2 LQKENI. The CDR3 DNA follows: TGTGCCAGCTCAATGGGCTCCGCCACTGAAGCTTTCTTT. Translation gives CASSMGSATEAFF.

This CDR3 is CASSLSSNREGDRAHEQYF. The CDR3 DNA reads TGTGCCAGCAGCTTATCCAGTAACAGGGAGGGGGACAGGGCGCACGAGCAGTACTTC. The genes are TRBV7-6 and TRBJ2-7; TRBD1 aligns across 9 bases. The CDR3 runs 19 residues. V was pared by 2 bases and J by 5 bases, with 19 bases of the junction left unmatched. Germline V lookup: CDR1 SGHVS, CDR2 FNYEAQ.

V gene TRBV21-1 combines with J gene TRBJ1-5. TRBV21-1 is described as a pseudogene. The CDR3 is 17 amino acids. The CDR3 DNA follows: TGTGCCAGCAGCCCCAGGGGGGAGGGGACCAGCAATCAGCCCCAGCATTTT. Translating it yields CASSPRGEGTSNQPQHF.

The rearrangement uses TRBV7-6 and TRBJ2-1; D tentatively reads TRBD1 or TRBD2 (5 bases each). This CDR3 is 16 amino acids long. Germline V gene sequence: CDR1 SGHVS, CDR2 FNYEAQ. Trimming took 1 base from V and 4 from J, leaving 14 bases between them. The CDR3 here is CASSLVMGTGYNEQFF. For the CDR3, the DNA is TGTGCCAGCAGCTTAGTAATGGGGACGGGATACAATGAGCAGTTCTTC.

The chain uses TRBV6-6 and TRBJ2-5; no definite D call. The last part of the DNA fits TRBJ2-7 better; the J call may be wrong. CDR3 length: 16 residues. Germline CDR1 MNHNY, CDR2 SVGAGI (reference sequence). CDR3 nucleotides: TGTGCCAGCAGTTACTCGTTGCGTCCCAGCTCCTACGAGCAGTACTTC. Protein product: CASSYSLRPSSYEQYF.

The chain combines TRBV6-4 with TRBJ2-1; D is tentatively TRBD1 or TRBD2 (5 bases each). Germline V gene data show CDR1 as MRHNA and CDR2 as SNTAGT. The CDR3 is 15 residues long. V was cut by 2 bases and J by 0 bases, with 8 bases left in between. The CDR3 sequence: CASSDDGGSYNEQFF. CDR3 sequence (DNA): TGTGCCAGCAGTGACGATGGGGGCTCCTACAATGAGCAGTTCTTC.

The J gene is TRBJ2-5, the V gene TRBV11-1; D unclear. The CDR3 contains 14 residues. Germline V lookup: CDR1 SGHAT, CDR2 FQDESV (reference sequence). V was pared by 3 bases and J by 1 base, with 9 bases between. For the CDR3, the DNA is TGTGCCAGCAGCTTGGTCGGAGTCCAAGAGACCCAGTACTTC. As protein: CASSLVGVQETQYF.

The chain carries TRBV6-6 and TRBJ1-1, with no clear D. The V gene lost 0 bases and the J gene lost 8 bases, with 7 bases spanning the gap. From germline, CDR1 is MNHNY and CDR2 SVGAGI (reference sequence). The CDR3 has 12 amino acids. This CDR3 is CASSYSTVEAFF. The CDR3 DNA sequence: TGTGCCAGCAGTTACTCGACGGTGGAAGCTTTCTTT.

CDR3 DNA: TGTGCCAGCAGAGATCGGGGTGGCAATCAGCCCCAGCATTTT. Its translation is CASRDRGGNQPQHF. This chain joins TRBV6-6 and TRBJ1-5; D ambiguous. Germline V gives CDR1 MNHNY, CDR2 SVGAGI (reference sequence). The length of the CDR3 is 14 residues. Deletions cut 6 bases from V and 2 bases from J, with 11 bases between.

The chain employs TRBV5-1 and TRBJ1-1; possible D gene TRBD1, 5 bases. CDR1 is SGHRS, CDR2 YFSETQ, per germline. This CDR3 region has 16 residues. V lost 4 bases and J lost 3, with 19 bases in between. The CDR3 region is CASSPRDGSVDTEAFF. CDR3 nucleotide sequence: TGCGCCAGCAGCCCCCGGGACGGTAGCGTCGACACTGAAGCTTTCTTT.

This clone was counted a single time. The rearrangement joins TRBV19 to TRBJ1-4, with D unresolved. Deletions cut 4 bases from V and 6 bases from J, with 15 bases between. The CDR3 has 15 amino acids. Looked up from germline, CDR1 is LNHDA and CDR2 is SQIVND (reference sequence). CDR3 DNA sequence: TGTGCCAGTAGTACCCCGGGTAGATTATATGAAAAACTGTTTTTT. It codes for CASSTPGRLYEKLFF.

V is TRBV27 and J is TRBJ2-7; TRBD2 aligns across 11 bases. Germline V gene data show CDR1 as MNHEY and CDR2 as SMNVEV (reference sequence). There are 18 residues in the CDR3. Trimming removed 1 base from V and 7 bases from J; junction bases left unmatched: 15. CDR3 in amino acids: CASSLFTSGSFGPGEQYF. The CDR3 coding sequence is TGTGCCAGCAGTTTATTTACTAGCGGGAGTTTTGGGCCAGGAGAGCAGTACTTC.

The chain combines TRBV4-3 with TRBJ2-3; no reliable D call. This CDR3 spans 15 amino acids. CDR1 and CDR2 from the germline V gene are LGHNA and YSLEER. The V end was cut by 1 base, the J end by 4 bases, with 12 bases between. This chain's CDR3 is CASSQVRTLSDTQYF. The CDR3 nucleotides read TGCGCCAGCAGCCAAGTTAGGACGCTTTCAGATACGCAGTATTTT.

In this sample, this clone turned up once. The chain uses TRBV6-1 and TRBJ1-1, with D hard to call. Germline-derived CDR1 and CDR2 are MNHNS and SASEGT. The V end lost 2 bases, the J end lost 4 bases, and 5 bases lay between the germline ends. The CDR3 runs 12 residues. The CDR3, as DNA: TGTGCCAGCAGTGAATGGGGCACTGAAGCTTTCTTT. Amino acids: CASSEWGTEAFF.